This TCR beta chain was obtained from a study of response to subunit inactivated influenza vaccine. TCRdb fed the RT-PCR reads into MiXCR, producing one record per CDR3 protein. The sample includes approximately 500,000 distinct CDR3 sequences, around 25% of them seen just once. Unmatched junction bases numbered 4, after V lost 5 bases and J lost 0 bases. The CDR3 has 14 residues. Germline CDR1 and CDR2: SGHTA and FQGNSA. These same data were also listed under a study on T cells expressing NK-cell markers. That publication notes: For TCR beta, cDNA was produced by 5'RACE template switching with UMIs.

This TCR was sampled from a man over 45 who received an inactivated influenza vaccine. The sample in question was CD4+ T cells sorted from PBMCs, obtained about 12 days after vaccination. This chain connects TRBV7-2 to TRBJ2-7; 7 nucleotides line up with TRBD2. The CDR3: CASSATSVSYEQYF. In nucleotides, the CDR3 is TGTGCCAGCAGCGCAACTAGCGTCTCCTACGAGCAGTACTTC.